This T cell receptor beta chain stems from a study of T cells in Graves' hyperthyroidism and ophthalmopathy. RNA transcripts served as the template for amplifying TCR beta CDR3 regions. TCR CDR3 regions were first amplified by RT-PCR with HTBI primers. From the multiplex PCR reads, TCRdb called clonotypes with MiXCR, one entry per CDR3 protein. The data show approximately 610,000 distinct CDR3 sequences, with roughly 14% seen just once and around 4.5% held by the top ten. Ophthalmopathy in the patients scored at least 3 on Clinical Activity Score and at least 4 on NOSPECS grade, lasting under 3 months. Trimming took 0 bases from V and 3 from J, leaving 12 bases between them. This CDR3 spans 16 amino acids. Per germline, CDR1 SGHVS and CDR2 FNYEAQ.

The origin of this receptor is a woman aged 40 to 50 with Graves' ophthalmopathy. The specimen sequenced was blood. The chain employs TRBV7-6 and TRBJ2-4; D gene unclear. The CDR3 sequence: CASSLAPAGYKNIQYF. Written as DNA, the CDR3 is TGTGCCAGCAGCTTAGCGCCTGCCGGTTACAAAAACATTCAGTACTTC.